The source of this T cell receptor (beta chain) is a study of blood T cell repertoires in COVID-19 (dated by TCRdb to about 2020). As for the study more broadly: The collaborator samples originated in the United States, Italy and Spain and spanned the acute and convalescent phases of COVID-19. Where available, HLA class I and class II types were obtained from metadata supplied by the sample provider rather than from assay-based typing. A de-identified subject ID, COVID-19 status, age in years and sex were almost always included in the sample metadata. The repertoires were made available in a free public database intended to serve as a resource for research on the immune response to SARS-CoV-2. Samples came from the ongoing ImmuneRACE study (first 160 participants) plus 1,254 subjects from 6 global collaborators. Deeply sampled blood TCRbeta repertoires from subjects exposed to, actively infected with, or recovered from COVID-19 were included in the dataset. The material from the prospective study consisted of cDNA or gDNA derived from T cells, B-cell-depleted T cells, or PBMCs.

Study-wide findings and limitations: The amount of clinical and demographic metadata varied by source and participant and was provided uncurated.

TCRbeta CDR3 regions were amplified from genomic DNA using the immunoSEQ Assay, a bias-controlled multiplex PCR. The authors' analysis ran thus. Nucleated cell counts per sample were estimated from amplification of reference gene primers within the assay. To quantify the absolute abundance of each unique TCRbeta CDR3 rearrangement, sequence reads were collapsed and filtered. Productive Simpson clonality was computed per sample as the square root of Simpson's diversity index over productive rearrangements. TCRdb provides this immuneACCESS table in a form limited to in-frame rearrangements. Some clones are lacking; in checked studies, under half of them reflect an unresolved V gene, and why the rest are absent is not known. V and J calls and clone size are as listed in that table; D and trimming were resolved from the DNA. Here the sample has about 140,000 clones; around 81% occur a single time. Of the sample, around 8% is held by the ten largest clones.

Collaborating institutions collected whole blood in K2EDTA tubes following their own protocols. Collaborator samples were shipped for TCRbeta analysis as frozen whole blood, isolated PBMCs, or DNA extracted from either sample type. As for this clone: What antigen it recognizes has not been identified. No base quality information exists; no much larger clone differs at one position.

Sequences SGHRS (CDR1) and YFSETQ (CDR2) are obtained from the germline V gene. The CDR3 holds 15 amino acids from the cysteine to the phenylalanine. The kept DNA is CDR3 alone, 45 bases in frame from the first base. V lost 4 bases and J lost 3 bases; the stretch between them is 16 bases long. The sample was peripheral blood. The chain is assembled from TRBV5-1 and TRBJ1-1; the D segment could be TRBD1, given 6 matching bases. This clonotype was sampled from a human donor in a cohort sampled during active COVID-19. The DNA sequence is TGCGCCAGCAGCCGTCAACTAGGGGGTGACACTGAAGCTTTCTTT. Translated, this is CASSRQLGGDTEAFF.